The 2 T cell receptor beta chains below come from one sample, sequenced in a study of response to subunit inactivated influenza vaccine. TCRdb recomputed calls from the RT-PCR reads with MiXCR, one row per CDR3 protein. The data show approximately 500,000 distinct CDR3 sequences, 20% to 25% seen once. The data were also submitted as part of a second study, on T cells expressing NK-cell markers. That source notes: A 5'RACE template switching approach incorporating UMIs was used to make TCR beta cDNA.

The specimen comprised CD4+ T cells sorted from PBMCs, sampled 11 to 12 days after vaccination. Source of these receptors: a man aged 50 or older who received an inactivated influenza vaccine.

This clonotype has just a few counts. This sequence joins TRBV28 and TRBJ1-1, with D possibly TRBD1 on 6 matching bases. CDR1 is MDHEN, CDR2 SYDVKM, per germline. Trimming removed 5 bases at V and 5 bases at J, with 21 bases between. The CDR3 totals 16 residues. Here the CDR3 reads CASSVNFFEGGTEAFF. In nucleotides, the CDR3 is TGTGCCAGCAGTGTAAATTTTTTTGAGGGGGGGACTGAAGCTTTCTTT.

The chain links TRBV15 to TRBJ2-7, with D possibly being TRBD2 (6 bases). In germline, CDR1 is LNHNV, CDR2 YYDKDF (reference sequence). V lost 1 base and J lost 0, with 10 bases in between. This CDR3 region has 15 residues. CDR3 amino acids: CATSRGGVSSYEQYF. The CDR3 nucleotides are TGTGCCACCAGCAGAGGGGGGGTCTCCTCCTACGAGCAGTACTTC.